This T cell receptor beta chain was sequenced in a study of neurological immune-mediated disorders (dated by TCRdb to about 2019). Describing the broader study: The study compared peripheral blood TCR-beta repertoires of HTLV-I-associated myelopathy (HAM/TSP) patients, multiple sclerosis patients and healthy controls using UMI-based sequencing. Longitudinal samples, technical triplicates and paired sorted CD4+ and CD8+ T-cell subsets, alongside PBMC samples, were included among the approximately 110 TCR-beta libraries. Of the roughly 71 subjects in the cohort, some 14 were HAM/TSP patients, about 35 were multiple sclerosis patients, and 20 were healthy controls.

Healthy controls were blood bank volunteers in Maryland, USA. For unsorted PBMC libraries, 2 million PBMCs were used after storage in RNAlater at -80 degrees C until RNA extraction. Peripheral blood underwent Ficoll-Hypaque density gradient centrifugation to isolate PBMCs, which were then cryopreserved in liquid nitrogen. Results the study describes overall, beyond this receptor: No identical CDR3 amino acid sequences were found to be shared among expanded clones across subjects, suggesting that TCR-beta repertoires were private in all groups. TCR clonal expansion was greatest in HAM/TSP patients and smallest in MS patients, who ranked below even healthy controls.

The CDR3 contains 14 residues, cysteine and phenylalanine counted. The CDR3 DNA has 42 bases and is translated from base 1. From a lookup of the germline V gene (reference sequence), CDR1 and CDR2 are MNHEY and SMNVEV. The junction shows trimming of 8 bases on V and 6 bases on J, and the gene matches do not reach 9 bases of it. This clonotype was counted at least ten times. No antigen is known for it. Base-call qualities are not available, and no considerably larger clone is one nucleotide away. cDNA synthesis used template-switch 5'RACE with a primer carrying a 10-nucleotide random unique molecular identifier tagging each TCR transcript. Every sequencing run covered 15-18 subjects and yielded more than 160 million TCR-beta sequences. Total RNA was extracted with the RNeasy kit. TCR-beta VDJ regions were amplified with primers for the TCR constant region and the 5'RACE anchor, using the KAPA Real-time Library Amplification kit. Sample indexes and Illumina adaptors were added in a first PCR, and a second PCR then increased library yield. After purification with Ampure beads, the TCR product of roughly 650 bp was size-selected on a 2% E-gel SizeSelection system. Before pooling, libraries had their quality checked on a Bioanalyzer, their concentration measured with Qubit, and their quantity determined with the Kapa Library Quantification kit. Libraries were sequenced paired-end 2 x 150 bp on an Illumina HiSeq 2500. To increase sequence diversity, 25-30% phiX was spiked into each library pool. The paper's data handling went like this. Quality-filtered reads were processed with the UMI-based MiGEC pipeline, which removed over 75% of raw TCR sequences during error correction. IMGT germline references were used for alignment of VDJ genes, and clonotypes were defined by a unique CDR3 amino acid sequence together with V-J genes. Clonal expansion, Shannon diversity and CDR3 relatedness were evaluated with VDJtools (CalcPairwiseDistances, ClusterSamples), while phylogenetic trees were built in CLCbio workbench. Using coefficient-of-variation modelling across technical triplicates, the study counted a clone as expanded if it had at least 8 unique UMIs. TCRdb reanalyzed the raw reads on its own, using fastp at Q25 for trimming and MiXCR for clone calling, and kept in-frame beta chains. Each CDR3 protein gets just one entry, which takes the most common genes and DNA from the rows behind it. In this record, the V and J calls reflect TCRdb's handling and not the investigators' own analysis. The sample table shows tens of thousands of distinct CDR3 sequences, and 6% to 8.5% are seen once. Together, the top ten hold about 4% of the sample.

The TCR was taken from a woman aged 40 to 50 in good health. This sequence uses TRBV27 and TRBJ2-2; TRBD1 lines up with 7 middle nucleotides. The material sequenced was PBMCs. Here is the DNA: TGTGCCAGCGGTTATACAGGGGTCCCCGGGGAGCTGTTTTTT. This yields the protein CASGYTGVPGELFF.